This T cell receptor (beta chain) was sequenced for a study of T-cell reconstitution after alpha-beta-depleted transplantation in children. Unique molecular identifiers tagged the TCRbeta library. TCRdb redid the calling of the PCR reads with MiXCR, one entry per CDR3 protein. Here the sample spans around 200,000 distinct CDR3 sequences, approximately 7% being singletons. In this sample, this clonotype turned up many times. This sequence originates from a human donor who donated a stem cell graft to a child with Wiskott-Aldrich syndrome. Sequenced here: PBMCs from the stem cell graft donor, sampled from the stem cell graft.

CDR3 region: CASSGGSSYNSPLHF. CDR3 in DNA: TGCGCCAGCAGCGGAGGGAGCTCCTATAATTCACCCCTCCACTTT. The chain joins TRBV5-1 to TRBJ1-6; no definite D call. Per germline, CDR1 SGHRS and CDR2 YFSETQ. Trimming took 4 bases from V and 0 from J, leaving 8 bases between them. CDR3 size: 15 residues. The full variable domain, completed using reference TRBV5-1 and TRBJ1-6, is KAGVTQTPRYLIKTRGQQVTLSCSPISGHRSVSWYQQTPGQGLQFLFEYFSETQRNKGNFPGRFSGRQFSNSRSEMNVSTLELGDSALYLCASSGGSSYNSPLHFGNGTRLTVT.